The sequence of this T cell receptor (beta chain) was determined in a study of T cell repertoires in cytomegalovirus infection. Study-wide results and limits: Ex vivo, HLA-C-restricted CMV-specific TCR beta clonotypes prevailed over the rest of the response.

TCRdb processed the reads anew with MiXCR; each CDR3 protein has one entry. The table lists approximately 100,000 distinct CDR3 sequences, less than 25% of them singletons. With regard to this clonotype: Its antigen is as yet unknown.

The source is a human donor in good health (CMV status not recorded). Some clones in this sample may be carry-over from other donors' samples. The sequencing sample was made of CD8+ T cells from PBMCs.

CDR3 nucleotides: TGTGCCACCCGGACAGGGAACTCTGGAAACACCATATATTTT. This gives the protein CATRTGNSGNTIYF. The chain uses TRBV27 and TRBJ1-3; 8 bases line up with TRBD1. Trimming cost V 10 bases and J 0 bases; bases outside gene matches: 5. In germline, CDR1 is MNHEY, CDR2 SMNVEV (reference sequence). The CDR3 loop spans 14 amino acids.